The next 24 T cell receptor beta chains were all read from a single sample in a study of cytomegalovirus exposure and HLA in healthy donors. The primer mix had 60 Vbeta and 13 Jbeta primers. TCRdb keeps only in-frame clones here, not all; method: immunoSEQ multiplex PCR. Counted here are 150,000 or so clones, around 80% occurring once; the ten biggest clones make up approximately 4.1%. The sequencing input was PBMCs. The receptors stem from a woman in her fifties or sixties in good health and CMV-seropositive.

The chain links TRBV5-3 to TRBJ2-1; weak D call: TRBD2 (5 bases). TRBV5-3 is labeled an ORF, and its function is uncertain. Trimming pared 5 bases from V and 0 bases from J, leaving 24 bases between. This CDR3 spans 19 amino acids. CDR3 sequence (DNA): TGTGCCAGAAGGCTCCAAACTATGCCACCGGGGATCTCCTACAATGAGCAGTTCTTC. The encoded protein is CARRLQTMPPGISYNEQFF.

This chain joins TRBV19 and TRBJ2-1; D gene ambiguous. The CDR3 is 15 residues long. The ends were cut back, 0 bases at V and 3 bases at J, with 9 bases in the middle. The germline V gene has CDR1 LNHDA and CDR2 SQIVND (reference sequence). CDR3 loop: CASSIEAFLYNEQFF. The CDR3 bases are TGTGCCAGTAGTATAGAGGCATTCCTCTACAATGAGCAGTTCTTC.

This chain connects TRBV5-4 to TRBJ2-1; TRBD2 aligns across 7 bases. Germline lookup yields CDR1 SGHNT and CDR2 YYREEE (reference sequence). CDR3 length equals 15 residues. Germline trimming cut 0 bases from V and 5 bases from J; bases unmatched to any gene: 5. In DNA form, the CDR3 reads TGTGCCAGCAGCTTGGATCTAGCGGCCCACAATGAGCAGTTCTTC. Amino acid sequence: CASSLDLAAHNEQFF.

This sequence joins TRBV10-3 and TRBJ2-6; D may be TRBD2 (6 bases). Germline assignment: CDR1 ENHRY and CDR2 SYGVKD. The CDR3 totals 16 residues. V lost 2 bases, J lost 2 bases, and 10 bases lay in between. Written as DNA, the CDR3 is TGTGCCATCAGTGAGCTAACGGGGGCTGGGGCCAACGTCCTGACTTTC. Translating it yields CAISELTGAGANVLTF.

V gene TRBV2 combines with J gene TRBJ1-1, with 7 bases lining up with TRBD1. Germline assignment: CDR1 SNHLY and CDR2 FYNNEI. This CDR3 comprises 12 residues. Unmatched junction bases numbered 7, after V lost 8 bases and J lost 7 bases. The CDR3 coding sequence is TGTGCCAGCCTTAAGGGGGCTAGTGAAGCTTTCTTT. Its protein is CASLKGASEAFF.

This chain connects TRBV7-9 to TRBJ1-1; TRBD1 aligns across 12 bases. CDR1 is SEHNR and CDR2 is FQNEAQ in the germline V gene (reference sequence). Losses at the gene ends were 1 base for V and 11 bases for J; bases not matched to a gene: 5. This CDR3 has 14 amino acids. This CDR3 reads CASSLVGQGAMAFF. CDR3 sequence (DNA): TGTGCCAGCAGCTTAGTGGGACAGGGGGCCATGGCTTTCTTT.

The CDR3 sequence: CASSLAEASTEAFF. The CDR3 nucleotides read TGTGCCAGCAGCTTAGCGGAAGCGTCCACTGAAGCTTTCTTT. The chain has TRBV7-8 and TRBJ1-1; D gene ambiguous. V was clipped by 0 bases and J by 4 bases, with 9 bases between them. Germline loops: CDR1 SGHVS, CDR2 FQNEAQ. The CDR3 contains 14 residues.

J is TRBJ1-1 and V is TRBV7-2, with 9 bases matching TRBD1. CDR3 length: 14 amino acids. Trimming removed 7 bases from V and 5 bases from J; junction bases left unmatched: 8. The germline V gene encodes CDR1 SGHTA and CDR2 FQGNSA. The CDR3 nucleotides read TGTGCCAGCAACAGGGGGCTTCATCGGACTGAAGCTTTCTTT. This sequence encodes CASNRGLHRTEAFF. The full variable domain, in which reference TRBV7-2 and TRBJ1-1 provide the parts outside the CDR3, is GAGVSQSPSNKVTEKGKDVELRCDPISGHTALYWYRQSLGQGLEFLIYFQGNSAPDKSGLPSDRFSAERTGGSVSTLTIQRTQQEDSAVYLCASNRGLHRTEAFFGQGTRLTVV.

This chain joins TRBV28 and TRBJ2-7, with D maybe TRBD1 (6 bases). V lost 6 bases to trimming and J lost 2 bases, with 14 bases between them. The CDR3 sequence is 14 residues long. The germline V gene has CDR1 MDHEN and CDR2 SYDVKM. The CDR3 coding sequence is TGTGCCAGCAGGGAAGGACAGCTAACCTACGAGCAGTACTTC. Its translation: CASREGQLTYEQYF.

The CDR3 nucleotides are TGTGCCAGCAGTGTTGATCGGGGGGTCTCTTCACCCCTCCACTTT. Translated: CASSVDRGVSSPLHF. V gene TRBV2 combines with J gene TRBJ1-6; the D gene is possibly TRBD1 (5 bases). CDR1 is SNHLY and CDR2 is FYNNEI in the germline V gene. The CDR3 has 15 amino acids. V lost 4 bases and J 9 bases, leaving 16 bases between the germline ends. Full variable domain (outside the CDR3, taken from reference TRBV2 and TRBJ1-6): EPEVTQTPSHQVTQMGQEVILRCVPISNHLYFYWYRQILGQKVEFLVSFYNNEISEKSEIFDDQFSVERPDGSNFTLKIRSTKLEDSAMYFCASSVDRGVSSPLHFGNGTRLTVT.

This clone was counted many times. V is TRBV7-2 and J is TRBJ2-2; D is uncertain. Trimming shortened V by 5 bases and J by 3 bases, and 4 bases separated the two germline ends. CDR1 is SGHTA and CDR2 is FQGNSA in the germline V gene. The CDR3 covers 12 residues. DNA of the CDR3: TGTGCCAGCAGCCCAGACACCGGGGAGCTGTTTTTT. Amino acid sequence: CASSPDTGELFF.

V is TRBV6-1 and J is TRBJ1-6; 7 bases line up with TRBD1. V gave up 10 bases and J gave up 8 bases; unmatched junction bases: 8. Germline loops: CDR1 MNHNS, CDR2 SASEGT. The CDR3 has 13 amino acids. CDR3 coding DNA: TGTGCCACCGGGACAGAGGTTCATTCACCCCTCCACTTT. Its translation is CATGTEVHSPLHF.

V and J are TRBV29-1 and TRBJ2-1; 9 bases line up with TRBD2. V gave up 7 bases and J gave up 9 bases; unmatched junction bases: 13. Germline CDR1 SQVTM, CDR2 ANQGSEA. This CDR3 region has 14 residues. CDR3 amino acids: CSGGAGGPGGEQFF. As DNA, the CDR3 is TGCAGCGGGGGGGCGGGAGGGCCGGGGGGTGAGCAGTTCTTC.

As DNA, the CDR3 is TGTGCCAGCAGCTTACTAGGGGTGGAGACCCAGTACTTC. Protein product: CASSLLGVETQYF. The V gene is TRBV7-6, the J gene TRBJ2-5; D perhaps matches TRBD1 (5 bases). Deletions cut 2 bases from V and 5 bases from J, with 9 bases between. From germline, CDR1 is SGHVS and CDR2 FNYEAQ. CDR3 size: 13 residues.

The gene calls are TRBV27 and TRBJ1-5; a weak D match, TRBD1 (5 bases). Per the germline V gene, CDR1 is MNHEY and CDR2 is SMNVEV (reference sequence). This CDR3 region has 12 residues. V lost 7 bases and J 4 bases, leaving 8 bases between the germline ends. The CDR3: CASKTANQPQHF. CDR3 in DNA: TGTGCCAGCAAGACAGCTAATCAGCCCCAGCATTTT.

The V gene is TRBV18, the J gene TRBJ1-4, with TRBD1 as a possible D gene (5 bases). V dropped 5 bases and J dropped 5 bases, with 12 bases sitting between them. Germline-derived CDR1 and CDR2 are KGHSH and LQKENI. The CDR3 contains 14 residues. The CDR3 region has the DNA TGTGCCAGCTCAGCGGGAGGGGAAAATGAAAAACTGTTTTTT. Amino acid sequence: CASSAGGENEKLFF.

This clone came up a few times. The V call is TRBV5-6, the J call TRBJ1-4, with 9 bases identical to TRBD1. CDR1 is SGHDT and CDR2 is YYEEEE in the germline V gene. The V and J ends lost 4 bases and 3 bases, in that order; junction bases with no gene match: 4. The CDR3 has 15 amino acids. The CDR3 loop is CASSRWDRANEKLFF. The CDR3 nucleotides read TGTGCCAGCAGCCGCTGGGACAGGGCTAATGAAAAACTGTTTTTT.

The chain recombines TRBV6-9 with TRBJ2-7, with D possibly TRBD1 on 6 matching bases. The germline V gene has CDR1 MNHGY and CDR2 SVAAGI. Deletions cut 4 bases from V and 3 bases from J, with 13 bases between. There are 14 residues in the CDR3. In nucleotides, the CDR3 is TGTGCCAGCAGTTCGTCACAGGGAGACTACGAGCAGTACTTC. The encoded protein is CASSSSQGDYEQYF.

V usage is TRBV28 and J usage is TRBJ1-5, with 9 bases lining up with TRBD1. The CDR3 has 16 amino acids. V lost 6 bases, J lost 4 bases, and 10 bases stayed unmatched. Germline-derived CDR1 and CDR2 are MDHEN and SYDVKM. CDR3 amino acids: CASSSDGTGRNQPQHF. As DNA, the CDR3 is TGTGCCAGCAGCTCGGATGGGACAGGGCGAAATCAGCCCCAGCATTTT.

The chain combines TRBV28 with TRBJ1-2, with 12 nucleotides matching TRBD1. The CDR3 covers 17 residues. Trimming removed 4 bases from V and 8 bases from J; junction bases left unmatched: 14. Germline lookup yields CDR1 MDHEN and CDR2 SYDVKM. DNA of the CDR3: TGTGCCAGCAGTTCCTTTGGGACAGGGGGCGGTCTAGGAGGCTACACCTTC. This encodes CASSSFGTGGGLGGYTF.

V is TRBV6-4 and J is TRBJ2-3, with TRBD2 matching 8 bases. CDR3 length: 13 amino acids. Trimming cost V 3 bases and J 4 bases; bases outside gene matches: 0. Germline assignment: CDR1 MRHNA and CDR2 SNTAGT. The CDR3 nucleotides read TGTGCCAGCAGTGATAGCGGGGCAGATACGCAGTATTTT. It specifies CASSDSGADTQYF.

The rearrangement joins TRBV4-1 to TRBJ2-7, with TRBD2 matching 8 bases. V was pared by 1 base and J by 4 bases, with 6 bases of the junction left unmatched. The CDR3 contains 15 residues. Germline lookup yields CDR1 MGHRA and CDR2 YSYEKL. DNA for the CDR3: TGCGCCAGCAGCCAAGCCTCCGGGACTAGTTACGAGCAGTACTTC. Translated, it gives CASSQASGTSYEQYF.

This clone was seen a single time. The chain uses TRBV19 and TRBJ2-1; D is uncertain. The CDR3 is 12 amino acids. Germline V CDR1 and CDR2: LNHDA, SQIVND (reference sequence). V was shortened by 2 bases and J by 6 bases, with 5 bases between the two germline ends. CDR3 bases: TGTGCCAGTAGTATAACGGTCAATGAGCAGTTCTTC. Residues: CASSITVNEQFF.

V is TRBV4-1 and J is TRBJ2-2; 11 bases fit TRBD2. V dropped 5 bases and J dropped 6; count of bases not matched to a gene: 8. The CDR3 spans 16 residues. Per germline, CDR1 MGHRA and CDR2 YSYEKL. CDR3 coding DNA: TGCGCCAGCAGCTACCGACTAGCGGGGAATTCCGGGGAGCTGTTTTTT. Its translation is CASSYRLAGNSGELFF.